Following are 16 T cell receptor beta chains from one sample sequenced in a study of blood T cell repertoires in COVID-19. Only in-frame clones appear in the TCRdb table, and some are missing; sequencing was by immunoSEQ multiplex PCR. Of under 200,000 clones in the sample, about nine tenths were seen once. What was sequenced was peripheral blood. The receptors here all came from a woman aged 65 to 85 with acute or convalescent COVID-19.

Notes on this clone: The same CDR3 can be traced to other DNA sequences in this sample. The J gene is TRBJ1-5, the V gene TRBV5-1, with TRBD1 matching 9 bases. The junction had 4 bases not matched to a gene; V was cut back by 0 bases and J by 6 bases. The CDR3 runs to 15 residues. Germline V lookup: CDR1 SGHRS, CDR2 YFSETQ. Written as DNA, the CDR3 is TGCGCCAGCAGCTTGGGGGACAGGGTGGGTCAGCCCCAGCATTTT. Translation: CASSLGDRVGQPQHF.

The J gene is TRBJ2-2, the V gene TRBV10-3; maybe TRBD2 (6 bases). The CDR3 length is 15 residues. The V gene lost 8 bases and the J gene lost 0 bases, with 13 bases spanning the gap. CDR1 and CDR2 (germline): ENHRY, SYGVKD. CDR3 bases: TGTGCCATCCGCGGGGCACACGCGAACACCGGGGAGCTGTTTTTT. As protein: CAIRGAHANTGELFF.

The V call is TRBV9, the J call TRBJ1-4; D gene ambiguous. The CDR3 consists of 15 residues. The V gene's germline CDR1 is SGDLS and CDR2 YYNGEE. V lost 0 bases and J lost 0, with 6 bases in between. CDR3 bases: TGTGCCAGCAGCGTAGGAGGTACAACTAATGAAAAACTGTTTTTT. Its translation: CASSVGGTTNEKLFF.

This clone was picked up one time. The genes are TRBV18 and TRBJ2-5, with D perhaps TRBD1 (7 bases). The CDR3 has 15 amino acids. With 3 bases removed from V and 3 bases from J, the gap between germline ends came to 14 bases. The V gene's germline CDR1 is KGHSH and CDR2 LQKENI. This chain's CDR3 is CASSPRGRGEETQYF. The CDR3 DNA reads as TGTGCCAGCTCACCTAGGGGGCGGGGAGAAGAGACCCAGTACTTC.

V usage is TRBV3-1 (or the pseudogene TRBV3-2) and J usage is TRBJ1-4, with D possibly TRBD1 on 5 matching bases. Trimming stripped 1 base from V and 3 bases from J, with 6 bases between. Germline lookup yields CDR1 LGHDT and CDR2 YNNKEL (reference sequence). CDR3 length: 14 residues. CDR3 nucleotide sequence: TGTGCCAGCAGCCAAGGGGGGGCTAATGAAAAACTGTTTTTT. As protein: CASSQGGANEKLFF.

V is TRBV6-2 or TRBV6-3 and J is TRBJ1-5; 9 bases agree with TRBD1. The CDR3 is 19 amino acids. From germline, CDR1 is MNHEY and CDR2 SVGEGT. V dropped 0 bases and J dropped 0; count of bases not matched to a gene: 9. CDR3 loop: CASSYSGQGLGYSNQPQHF. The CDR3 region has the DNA TGTGCCAGCAGTTACTCGGGACAGGGATTGGGGTATAGCAATCAGCCCCAGCATTTT.

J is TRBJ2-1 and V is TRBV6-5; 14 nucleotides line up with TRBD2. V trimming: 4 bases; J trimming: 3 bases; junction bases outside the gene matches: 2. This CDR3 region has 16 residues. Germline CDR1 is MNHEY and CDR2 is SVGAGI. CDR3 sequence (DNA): TGTGCCAGCAGTTGGACTAGCGGGGGGAACTACAATGAGCAGTTCTTC. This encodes CASSWTSGGNYNEQFF.

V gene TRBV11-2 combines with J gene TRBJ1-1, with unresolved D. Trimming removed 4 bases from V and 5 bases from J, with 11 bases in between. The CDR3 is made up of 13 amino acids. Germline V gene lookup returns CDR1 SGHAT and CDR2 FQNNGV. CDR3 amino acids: CASSSTEVTEAFF. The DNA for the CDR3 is TGTGCCAGCAGCTCGACCGAGGTGACTGAAGCTTTCTTT.

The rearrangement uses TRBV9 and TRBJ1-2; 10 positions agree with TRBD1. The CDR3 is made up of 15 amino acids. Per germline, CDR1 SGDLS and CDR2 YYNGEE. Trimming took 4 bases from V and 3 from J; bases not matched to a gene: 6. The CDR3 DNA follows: TGTGCCAGCAGCCAAGGGACAGGGGCCGACTATGGCTACACCTTC. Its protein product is CASSQGTGADYGYTF.

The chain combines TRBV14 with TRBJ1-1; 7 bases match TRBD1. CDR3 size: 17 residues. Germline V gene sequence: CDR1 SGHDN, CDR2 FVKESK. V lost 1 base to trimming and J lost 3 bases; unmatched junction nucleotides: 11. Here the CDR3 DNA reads TGTGCCAGCAGCCAAGTAAAAGGGGGCAGAAGGGACACTGAAGCTTTCTTT. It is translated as CASSQVKGGRRDTEAFF.

The CDR3: CASSYDRGRGTEAFF. CDR3 bases: TGTGCCAGCAGCTACGACAGGGGGCGCGGCACTGAAGCTTTCTTT. The V gene is TRBV4-2, the J gene TRBJ1-1; TRBD1 agrees at 10 bases. This CDR3 is built from 15 residues. The germline V gene has CDR1 LGHNA and CDR2 YNFKEQ. V shed 5 bases, J shed 4 bases, and the junction held 7 bases outside the gene matches.

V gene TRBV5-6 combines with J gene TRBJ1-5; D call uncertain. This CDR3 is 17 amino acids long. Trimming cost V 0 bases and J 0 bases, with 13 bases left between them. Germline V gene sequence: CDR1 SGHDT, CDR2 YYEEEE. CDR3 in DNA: TGTGCCAGCAGCTTGGCCGGGAGAGGAGATAGCAATCAGCCCCAGCATTTT. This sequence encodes CASSLAGRGDSNQPQHF.

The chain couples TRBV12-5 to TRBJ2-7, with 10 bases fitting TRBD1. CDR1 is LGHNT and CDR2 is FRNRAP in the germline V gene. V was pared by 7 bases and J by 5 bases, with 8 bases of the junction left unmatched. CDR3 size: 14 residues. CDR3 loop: CASAPGQGFHEQYF. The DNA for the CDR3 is TGTGCTAGTGCTCCGGGACAGGGGTTTCACGAGCAGTACTTC. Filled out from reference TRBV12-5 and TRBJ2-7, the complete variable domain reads DARVTQTPRHKVTEMGQEVTMRCQPILGHNTVFWYRQTMMQGLELLAYFRNRAPLDDSGMPKDRFSAEMPDATLATLKIQPSEPRDSAVYFCASAPGQGFHEQYFGPGTRLTVT.

The CDR3 protein is CASSLVAGSEQYF. CDR3 in DNA: TGTGCCAGCAGCTTAGTGGCGGGGTCCGAGCAGTACTTC. The chain joins TRBV7-2 to TRBJ2-7; D is perhaps TRBD2 (6 bases). V was shortened by 1 base and J by 6 bases, with 10 bases between the two germline ends. Germline V gene lookup returns CDR1 SGHTA and CDR2 FQGNSA. The CDR3 covers 13 residues.

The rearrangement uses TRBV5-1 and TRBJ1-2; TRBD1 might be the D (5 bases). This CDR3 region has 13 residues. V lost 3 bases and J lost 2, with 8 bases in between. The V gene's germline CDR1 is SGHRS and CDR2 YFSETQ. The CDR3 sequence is CASSWTSNYGYTF. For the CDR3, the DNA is TGCGCCAGCAGCTGGACATCAAACTATGGCTACACCTTC.

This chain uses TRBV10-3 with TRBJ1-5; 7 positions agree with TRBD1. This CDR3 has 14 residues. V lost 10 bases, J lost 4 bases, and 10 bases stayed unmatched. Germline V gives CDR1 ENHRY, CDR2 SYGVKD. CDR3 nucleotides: TGTGCCACAGGGGGAAGACAGCAGAATCAGCCCCAGCATTTT. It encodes CATGGRQQNQPQHF.